This T cell receptor (beta chain) was identified in a study of post-analysis software for immune sequencing data. Study-wide findings and caveats: TRBV segments more frequent in patients than in controls numbered roughly five and included TRBV5-6, TRBV5-1 and TRBV20-1.

A note on this clonotype: Its target is not known.

cDNA libraries of TCR beta carried unique molecular identifiers. TCRdb re-analysed the PCR reads in MiXCR, keeping a single row per CDR3 protein. Counted here are more than 350,000 distinct CDR3 sequences, over 30% occurring once; the ten biggest clones make up 7.6%. This CDR3 is 14 amino acids long. Germline V gives CDR1 SQVTM, CDR2 ANQGSEA. This chain connects TRBV29-1 to TRBJ2-5; the D is unclear. The DNA end lines up better with TRBJ2-7; the J call may be wrong. Sample: blood. The sequence was obtained from a girl aged 2-10 years with multiple sclerosis. Here the CDR3 reads CSVAPRQADYEQYF. CDR3 DNA: TGCAGCGTGGCCCCTCGGCAGGCAGACTACGAGCAGTACTTC.